This T cell receptor beta chain was observed in a study of blood T cell repertoires in COVID-19. The CDR3 runs to 16 residues. V was pared by 1 base and J by 6 bases, with 9 bases of the junction left unmatched. Germline CDR1 and CDR2: SEHNR and FQNEAQ (reference sequence). Original handling: Amplification from reference gene primers served as the basis for estimated nucleated cell counts. Profiling relied on immunoSEQ multiplex PCR, and the TCRdb table lists in-frame clones only, not all of them. For V, J and clone size, that table is used; D and trimming come from the DNA. Of about 300,000 clones in the sample, around 83% were seen once. This clone was counted a few times.

The source of this sequence is a woman in her forties or fifties with acute or convalescent COVID-19. The chain joins TRBV7-9 to TRBJ1-5, with TRBD1 identical over 7 bases. The source material was peripheral blood. The CDR3 loop reads CASSLDATGVTQPQHF. The DNA of the CDR3 is TGTGCCAGCAGCTTAGACGCCACAGGGGTCACTCAGCCCCAGCATTTT.